One and the same sample provided the 17 T cell receptor beta chains below, sequenced in a study of CD4+ T cells in melanoma. TCRdb's copy holds only in-frame clones and misses some; the assay was immunoSEQ multiplex PCR. The data hold approximately 110,000 clones, with roughly 90% observed a single time. Sample: peripheral blood. These receptors all come from a human donor with melanoma.

The V and J genes are TRBV29-1 and TRBJ1-2; TRBD1 agrees at 9 bases. The germline V gene has CDR1 SQVTM and CDR2 ANQGSEA. The CDR3 has 13 amino acids. V gave up 5 bases and J gave up 2 bases; unmatched junction bases: 3. The CDR3 sequence: CSVLGTGNYGYTF. The CDR3 DNA sequence: TGCAGCGTTCTCGGGACAGGGAACTATGGCTACACCTTC. The variable domain in full, with the rest retrieved from reference TRBV29-1 and TRBJ1-2, is SAVISQKPSRDICQRGTSLTIQCQVDSQVTMMFWYRQQPGQSLTLIATANQGSEATYESGFVIDKFPISRPNLTFSTLTVSNMSPEDSSIYLCSVLGTGNYGYTFGSGTRLTVV.

The rearrangement joins TRBV11-3 to TRBJ1-1; D is uncertain. The CDR3 loop spans 13 amino acids. Germline CDR1 and CDR2: SGHNT and YENEEA. Trimming pared 0 bases from V and 5 bases from J, leaving 7 bases between. This chain's CDR3 is CASSLEAETEAFF. The DNA for the CDR3 is TGTGCCAGCAGCTTAGAGGCTGAGACTGAAGCTTTCTTT.

The rearrangement links TRBV19 to TRBJ1-2; 8 bases align to TRBD1. This CDR3 has 14 residues. The V gene end was trimmed by 6 bases and the J gene end by 4 bases; junction bases not matched to a gene: 7. CDR1 is LNHDA and CDR2 is SQIVND in the germline V gene (reference sequence). The DNA of the CDR3 is TGTGCCAGTAGATGGACAGGGCAAATCTATGGCTACACCTTC. It encodes CASRWTGQIYGYTF.

This chain joins TRBV21-1 and TRBJ1-2. TRBV21-1 is marked as a pseudogene. CDR3 length: 15 residues. CDR3: CASSKEKPGLGGYTF. In DNA form, the CDR3 reads TGTGCCAGCAGCAAAGAGAAGCCCGGGTTGGGTGGCTACACCTTC.

The rearrangement links TRBV6-1 to TRBJ2-7; the D gene is possibly TRBD1 (6 bases). This CDR3 has 14 amino acids. The V and J ends lost 4 bases and 2 bases respectively, with 12 bases between them. CDR1 and CDR2 (germline): MNHNS, SASEGT. CDR3 loop: CASSGEQGAYEQYF. The DNA of the CDR3 is TGTGCCAGCAGTGGCGAACAGGGCGCCTACGAGCAGTACTTC.

This chain joins TRBV10-1 and TRBJ2-7; D uncertain. This CDR3 is 15 amino acids long. V lost 5 bases, J lost 0 bases, and 14 bases lay in between. Germline loops: CDR1 WNHNN, CDR2 SYGVQD (reference sequence). The CDR3 DNA sequence: TGCGCCAGCAGTAGGGTAGCTCCGAGCTCCTACGAGCAGTACTTC. It codes for CASSRVAPSSYEQYF.

This clone has a single count. This chain uses TRBV11-2 with TRBJ1-3; 9 bases fit TRBD1. The V gene's germline CDR1 is SGHAT and CDR2 FQNNGV. Trimming took 0 bases from V and 8 from J; bases not matched to a gene: 2. CDR3 length: 14 residues. CDR3 amino acids: CASSLDRTGDTIYF. CDR3 coding DNA: TGTGCCAGCAGCTTAGACCGGACAGGGGACACCATATATTTT.

This chain uses TRBV2 with TRBJ1-6, with 7 bases fitting TRBD1. The CDR3 sequence is 15 residues long. V shed 5 bases and J 5 bases; nucleotides not matched to a gene: 6. CDR1 and CDR2 (germline): SNHLY, FYNNEI. CDR3 loop: CASSRTDRDNSPLHF. The CDR3 nucleotides are TGTGCCAGCAGTCGAACAGACAGGGATAATTCACCCCTCCACTTT.

This rearrangement joins TRBV5-1 to TRBJ2-2; D gene ambiguous. The CDR3 runs to 12 residues. Germline CDR1 and CDR2: SGHRS and YFSETQ. Trimming cost V 4 bases and J 6 bases, with 7 bases left between them. The CDR3 reads CASSRPPGELFF. In nucleotides, the CDR3 is TGCGCCAGCAGCCGCCCCCCCGGGGAGCTGTTTTTT. Complete variable domain (other parts from reference TRBV5-1 and TRBJ2-2): KAGVTQTPRYLIKTRGQQVTLSCSPISGHRSVSWYQQTPGQGLQFLFEYFSETQRNKGNFPGRFSGRQFSNSRSEMNVSTLELGDSALYLCASSRPPGELFFGEGSRLTVL.

The rearrangement uses TRBV5-1 and TRBJ2-3, with 7 positions matching TRBD2. Losses at the gene ends were 4 bases for V and 0 bases for J; bases not matched to a gene: 5. The germline V gene encodes CDR1 SGHRS and CDR2 YFSETQ. CDR3 length: 15 amino acids. CDR3 amino acids: CASSPDSGSTDTQYF. In nucleotides, the CDR3 is TGCGCCAGCAGCCCCGATAGCGGGAGCACAGATACGCAGTATTTT.

In this sample, this clone turned up once. The rearrangement joins TRBV27 to TRBJ2-3, with TRBD1 matching over 8 bases. V trimming: 5 bases; J trimming: 4 bases; junction bases outside the gene matches: 2. Germline V gene data show CDR1 as MNHEY and CDR2 as SMNVEV (reference sequence). This CDR3 region has 13 residues. The CDR3 DNA sequence: TGTGCCAGCAGTAACAGGGGGTCAGATACGCAGTATTTT. It codes for CASSNRGSDTQYF.

The chain joins TRBV29-1 to TRBJ1-2, with D possibly matching TRBD1 (6 bases). Germline CDR1 SQVTM, CDR2 ANQGSEA. V was pared by 7 bases and J by 5 bases, with 17 bases between. The CDR3 is made up of 13 amino acids. In DNA, the CDR3 is TGCAGCGCGGGGGCAGGGGAGAGATATGGCTACACCTTC. Residues: CSAGAGERYGYTF. Variable domain in full (rest from reference TRBV29-1 and TRBJ1-2): SAVISQKPSRDICQRGTSLTIQCQVDSQVTMMFWYRQQPGQSLTLIATANQGSEATYESGFVIDKFPISRPNLTFSTLTVSNMSPEDSSIYLCSAGAGERYGYTFGSGTRLTVV.

The rearrangement links TRBV7-9 to TRBJ2-3; possibly TRBD2 for D (6 bases). The V end lost 10 bases, the J end lost 2 bases, and 16 bases lay between the germline ends. The germline V gene encodes CDR1 SEHNR and CDR2 FQNEAQ (reference sequence). The CDR3 is made up of 14 amino acids. DNA of the CDR3: TGTGCCATTGGGGAGGCAGGGCTCACAGATACGCAGTATTTT. As protein: CAIGEAGLTDTQYF. Full variable domain (remainder filled in from reference TRBV7-9 and TRBJ2-3): DTGVSQNPRHKITKRGQNVTFRCDPISEHNRLYWYRQTLGQGPEFLTYFQNEAQLEKSRLLSDRFSAERPKGSFSTLEIQRTEQGDSAMYLCAIGEAGLTDTQYFGPGTRLTVL.

The chain recombines TRBV6-1 with TRBJ1-2; D perhaps matches TRBD1 (5 bases). V shed 2 bases and J shed 0 bases, with 10 bases lying between them. CDR1 and CDR2 from the germline V gene are MNHNS and SASEGT. The CDR3 runs 15 residues. Written as DNA, the CDR3 is TGTGCCAGCAGTGAAATCGGGGCCTCTAACTATGGCTACACCTTC. The encoded protein is CASSEIGASNYGYTF.

The chain couples TRBV6-1 to TRBJ2-3; 7 nucleotides align to TRBD2. V shed 7 bases, J shed 6 bases, and the junction held 10 bases outside the gene matches. The germline CDR1 and CDR2 sequences are MNHNS and SASEGT. The CDR3 spans 14 residues. Here the CDR3 reads CASTLAGVDDTQYF. The CDR3 bases are TGTGCCAGCACCCTCGCGGGGGTAGACGATACGCAGTATTTT.

This chain links TRBV19 with TRBJ1-5; no reliable D call. The germline gives CDR1 LNHDA, CDR2 SQIVND (reference sequence). Between the trimmed V and J ends, which lost 3 bases and 3 bases, there was a span of 6 bases. The length of the CDR3 is 13 residues. CDR3 protein: CASSIEINQPQHF. Here the CDR3 DNA reads TGTGCCAGTAGTATTGAGATCAATCAGCCCCAGCATTTT.

This chain links TRBV10-3 with TRBJ2-5; D unclear. This CDR3 spans 11 amino acids. Trimming stripped 5 bases from V and 2 bases from J, with 3 bases between. Germline V lookup: CDR1 ENHRY, CDR2 SYGVKD. The CDR3 sequence: CAISFQETQYF. In DNA form, the CDR3 reads TGTGCCATCAGTTTTCAAGAGACCCAGTACTTC.